This T cell receptor (beta chain) originates from a study of identical twins. Findings and caveats of the study: In zero-insertion analyses, partial confounding could arise from invariant MAIT and iNKT cells.

TCRdb re-called the 5' RACE reads through MiXCR, storing one row per CDR3 protein. Of about 160,000 distinct CDR3 sequences in the sample, under 4.5% are singletons; the top ten hold around 8.1%. This clonotype came up many times. Its target is unknown. The CDR3 contains 14 residues. V dropped 2 bases and J dropped 9 bases, with 12 bases sitting between them. CDR1 SGHRS and CDR2 YFSETQ come from the germline V gene. V is TRBV5-1 and J is TRBJ1-6; D gene uncertain. This TCR derives from a man between 18 and 35 years old in good health. Sequencing was performed on memory T cells sorted from blood. The CDR3: CASSFEGRGSPLHF. As DNA, the CDR3 is TGCGCCAGCAGCTTCGAGGGAAGAGGTTCACCCCTCCACTTT. The variable domain in full, completed from reference TRBV5-1 and TRBJ1-6, reads KAGVTQTPRYLIKTRGQQVTLSCSPISGHRSVSWYQQTPGQGLQFLFEYFSETQRNKGNFPGRFSGRQFSNSRSEMNVSTLELGDSALYLCASSFEGRGSPLHFGNGTRLTVT.